This T cell receptor (beta chain) was observed in a study of T cells in localized non-small cell lung cancer (dated by TCRdb to 2020 to 2021). Regarding the research as a whole: Comparing tumors with uninvolved tumor-adjacent lungs, the study looked at the T cell repertoires of about 240 patients with early-stage NSCLC. The cohort consisted of a few hundred treatment-naive NSCLC patients whose localized lung tumors had been resected. A mean age of roughly 64 years was recorded for the NSCLC patients, of whom some 130 were male and 100 to 110 were female. Overall study results and their limits: A median of approximately 50 of the top 100 tumor clones turned up in the paired uninvolved adjacent lung, and 25 to 30 of those clones also ranked among the top 100 of that same adjacent lung. Since the design was exploratory, TCR variables were selected using unadjusted p-values with no false-discovery rate correction. Uninvolved tumor-adjacent lung showed the highest T cell clonality, higher than tumor, which suggests more focused antigenic responses in the uninvolved tumor-adjacent lung. Higher blood T cell density associated with longer overall survival, while higher adjacent-lung clonality associated with shorter survival. Because multi-region sequencing of the tumors was not done, intratumor heterogeneity could not be ruled out.

TCR beta CDR3 regions were sequenced from DNA using the immunoSEQ Assay. As for the authors' bioinformatics: T cell density was computed as TCR beta template counts normalized to usable DNA estimated by amplifying housekeeping genes. Richness was estimated with the preseqR package, extrapolating to 400,000 templates for PBMC samples and 120,000 templates for tissue samples. Clonality was defined as one minus Pielou's evenness. Tissue-enriched TCRs were identified by differential abundance testing using productive amino-acid clonotypes, minimum total count 5 and alpha 0.1. The Jaccard Index and the Morisita Overlap Index were used to measure how much the repertoires overlapped between compartments. TCR beta CDR3s were clustered by GLIPH together with public tetramer-defined viral CDR3s, and at least three viral sequences plus V-gene enrichment were required for viral motifs. The immuneACCESS repertoire file appears here via TCRdb, limited to in-frame rearrangements. These files lack a portion of the clones; in checked studies, under half of the deficit traces to unresolved V genes, and the cause of the others is not known. From that table come the V and J calls and clone size; the DNA was used to work out D and trimming. For this sample the table gives under 45,000 clones, of which roughly 84% were detected only once. Jointly, the top ten make up 7% to 8.5% of the sample.

At diagnosis, tumor, uninvolved tumor-adjacent lung and peripheral blood were collected and then preserved as a mix of FFPE and fresh-frozen material. Blood samples were analyzed as peripheral blood mononuclear cells for TCR repertoire profiling. From its cysteine to its phenylalanine, the CDR3 spans 15 amino acids. Solely the CDR3 DNA is kept, with 45 bases framed from the first base. The germline V gene (reference sequence) gives CDR1 as LNHDA and CDR2 as SQIVND. Relative to germline, V is 3 bases shorter and J is 0 bases shorter, with 9 bases between their ends. Remarks on this clone: The antigen it recognizes is unknown. Within one base of it there is no much larger clone, and no base qualities were kept.

The rearranged segments are TRBV19 and TRBJ1-5, and possibly TRBD1, on 6 matching bases. The sample in question was PBMCs, obtained before any cancer treatment. The clonotype was recovered from a man aged 35 to 70 with stage II lung adenocarcinoma. The CDR3: CASSIGQYSNQPQHF. The nucleotides are TGTGCCAGTAGTATTGGACAGTATAGCAATCAGCCCCAGCATTTT.